Below, 22 T cell receptor beta chains from the same sample are listed, as sequenced in a study of beta chain features in type 1 diabetes. Sequencing targeted expressed TCRB transcripts, as all isolated RNA had been reverse transcribed. Clones were read by immunoSEQ multiplex PCR, and TCRdb kept only the in-frame ones, dropping some. The data contain roughly 240,000 clones, over 65% of them singletons. Sample: naive CD4+ T cells from blood. The source is a man younger than 40 in good health.

The genes are TRBV7-2 and TRBJ2-7; D remains unclear. This CDR3 has 14 amino acids. Trimming shortened V by 0 bases and J by 5 bases, and 11 bases separated the two germline ends. Germline V lookup: CDR1 SGHTA, CDR2 FQGNSA. This CDR3 reads CASSLALGRNEQYF. CDR3 bases: TGTGCCAGCAGCTTAGCGCTTGGTCGGAACGAGCAGTACTTC.

This clone was counted only a few times. The chain links TRBV7-9 to TRBJ2-4, with a weak D call TRBD2 (6 bases). This CDR3 is 13 amino acids long. The V and J ends lost 5 bases and 12 bases respectively, with 17 bases between them. In germline, CDR1 is SEHNR, CDR2 FQNEAQ (reference sequence). This CDR3 is CASSQTDYGGQYF. Here the CDR3 DNA reads TGTGCCAGCAGCCAGACAGATTACGGGGGTCAGTACTTC.

The CDR3 DNA sequence: TGCGCCAGCAGCTATGAAGGTTCAACCTACGAGCAGTACTTC. This codes for CASSYEGSTYEQYF. V gene TRBV5-1 combines with J gene TRBJ2-7; D call uncertain. The CDR3 runs to 14 residues. Trimming shortened V by 3 bases and J by 2 bases, and 12 bases separated the two germline ends. From germline, CDR1 is SGHRS and CDR2 YFSETQ.

The chain recombines TRBV30 with TRBJ2-5; 10 bases align to TRBD1. Germline lookup yields CDR1 GTSNPN and CDR2 SVGIG (reference sequence). V lost 0 bases, J lost 4 bases, and 2 bases stayed unmatched. The CDR3 extends over 14 amino acids. CDR3 sequence (DNA): TGTGCCTGGAGTGTCGGGACAGGGGTAGAGACCCAGTACTTC. Protein product: CAWSVGTGVETQYF. Supplemented by reference TRBV30 and TRBJ2-5, the full variable domain reads SQTIHQWPATLVQPVGSPLSLECTVEGTSNPNLYWYRQAAGRGLQLLFYSVGIGQISSEVPQNLSASRPQDRQFILSSKKLLLSDSGFYLCAWSVGTGVETQYFGPGTRLLVL.

This clone was counted only a few times. The chain has TRBV30 and TRBJ2-7; the D is unclear. This CDR3 comprises 12 residues. CDR1 and CDR2 (germline): GTSNPN, SVGIG (reference sequence). V was trimmed by 4 bases and J by 0 bases, leaving 7 bases between them. CDR3 nucleotides: TGTGCCTGGATGGTTAGCTCCTACGAGCAGTACTTC. Its translation is CAWMVSSYEQYF.

The J gene is TRBJ1-1, the V gene TRBV5-1; tentative D call: TRBD1 (5 bases). Trimming shortened V by 1 base and J by 4 bases, and 11 bases separated the two germline ends. The length of the CDR3 is 14 residues. Looked up from germline, CDR1 is SGHRS and CDR2 is YFSETQ. The CDR3 region has the DNA TGCGCCAGCAGCTTGCCAGGGAAGAGCACTGAAGCTTTCTTT. It is translated as CASSLPGKSTEAFF.

The chain is built from TRBV7-2 and TRBJ1-2, with unresolved D. Germline lookup yields CDR1 SGHTA and CDR2 FQGNSA. The CDR3 loop spans 13 amino acids. The V and J ends lost 0 bases and 0 bases respectively, with 2 bases between them. The CDR3 protein is CASSLAANYGYTF. The CDR3 nucleotides read TGTGCCAGCAGCTTAGCGGCTAACTATGGCTACACCTTC.

The chain joins TRBV10-3 to TRBJ2-7, with D perhaps being TRBD1 or TRBD2 (5 bases each). CDR3 length: 13 residues. V dropped 6 bases and J dropped 3 bases, with 12 bases sitting between them. Germline V gene data show CDR1 as ENHRY and CDR2 as SYGVKD. The CDR3 sequence is CAIRWDGNYEQYF. CDR3 coding DNA: TGTGCCATCAGGTGGGACGGGAACTACGAGCAGTACTTC.

The J gene is TRBJ2-1, the V gene TRBV18; unclear D gene. Germline assignment: CDR1 KGHSH and CDR2 LQKENI. Trimming shortened V by 4 bases and J by 6 bases, and 10 bases separated the two germline ends. This CDR3 comprises 13 residues. The CDR3: CASSHMDGNEQFF. The CDR3, as DNA: TGTGCCAGCTCACACATGGACGGCAATGAGCAGTTCTTC.

The V and J genes are TRBV4-1 and TRBJ2-1, with TRBD2 identical over 9 bases. Germline V CDR1 and CDR2: MGHRA, YSYEKL. Germline trimming cut 4 bases from V and 7 bases from J; bases unmatched to any gene: 8. This CDR3 has 15 residues. The CDR3 loop reads CASSLQTSGWNEQFF. DNA of the CDR3: TGCGCCAGCAGCCTCCAGACTAGCGGTTGGAATGAGCAGTTCTTC.

The genes are TRBV2 and TRBJ2-1; D unclear. The germline V gene has CDR1 SNHLY and CDR2 FYNNEI. Trimming shortened V by 0 bases and J by 8 bases, and 5 bases separated the two germline ends. CDR3 length equals 12 residues. CDR3: CASSEASYEQFF. As DNA, the CDR3 is TGTGCCAGCAGTGAAGCGTCATATGAGCAGTTCTTC.

This clone was counted only a few times. V gene TRBV4-2 combines with J gene TRBJ2-7, with 7 bases that match TRBD1. CDR3 size: 14 residues. With 5 bases clipped from V and 3 bases from J, the junction kept 7 bases outside the gene matches. The germline V gene has CDR1 LGHNA and CDR2 YNFKEQ. For the CDR3, the DNA is TGTGCCAGCAGCTCCGGGACAGACAACTACGAGCAGTACTTC. It specifies CASSSGTDNYEQYF.

The chain joins TRBV9 to TRBJ2-1, with 11 positions matching TRBD2. Germline lookup yields CDR1 SGDLS and CDR2 YYNGEE. J gave up 5 bases and V 4 bases, and 5 bases lay outside the gene matches. This CDR3 spans 15 amino acids. The CDR3 DNA reads TGTGCCAGCAGCATAGGGGGACTAGCGGACAATGAGCAGTTCTTC. It translates to CASSIGGLADNEQFF.

This clone is a singleton in its sample. The rearrangement uses TRBV7-9 and TRBJ2-5; 8 bases fit TRBD2. CDR3 length equals 16 residues. With V trimmed by 1 base and J by 1 base, 5 bases remained unmatched. CDR1 and CDR2 (germline): SEHNR, FQNEAQ (reference sequence). CDR3 sequence: CASSLGASGSQETQYF. The CDR3 DNA reads as TGTGCCAGCAGCTTAGGGGCTAGCGGGTCCCAAGAGACCCAGTACTTC.

Only a few counts were recorded for this clone. J is TRBJ2-4 and V is TRBV28; TRBD1 matches at 7 bases. The CDR3 totals 15 residues. Germline values: CDR1 MDHEN, CDR2 SYDVKM. V dropped 7 bases and J dropped 0; count of bases not matched to a gene: 6. The CDR3 nucleotides are TGTGCCAGCACAACCGGGACAGTAGCCAAAAACATTCAGTACTTC. This encodes CASTTGTVAKNIQYF.

The rearrangement links TRBV29-1 to TRBJ1-1; D is ambiguous. The germline V gene has CDR1 SQVTM and CDR2 ANQGSEA. This CDR3 comprises 13 residues. V gave up 6 bases and J gave up 0 bases, with 11 bases separating them. The CDR3 reads CSVSQLMNTEAFF. The CDR3 nucleotides are TGCAGCGTCTCACAGCTAATGAACACTGAAGCTTTCTTT.

V gene TRBV6-1 combines with J gene TRBJ1-2; D may be TRBD1 (5 bases). The V end was cut by 1 base, the J end by 6 bases, with 9 bases between. Germline assignment: CDR1 MNHNS and CDR2 SASEGT. The CDR3 is 13 residues long. CDR3 protein: CASSEEGNHGYTF. CDR3 DNA: TGTGCCAGCAGTGAAGAGGGGAATCATGGCTACACCTTC.

The J gene is TRBJ2-5, the V gene TRBV29-1, with TRBD2 matching 13 bases. Germline V gives CDR1 SQVTM, CDR2 ANQGSEA. J was trimmed by 3 bases and V by 4 bases; bases with no gene match: 2. The CDR3 sequence is 14 residues long. CDR3 nucleotides: TGCAGCGTTGGAGGACTAGCGGGAGAAGAGACCCAGTACTTC. Translated, it gives CSVGGLAGEETQYF.

In regard to this clone: Its ends do not fully match the called genes, so a read error is possible. The chain employs TRBV11-2 and TRBJ1-1; D is unresolved. Germline assignment: CDR1 SGHAT and CDR2 FQNNGV. The CDR3 contains 11 residues. Written as DNA, the CDR3 is TGTGCCAGCAGCCCCAACCTCAGAGCCCACTTT. This sequence encodes CASSPNLRAHF.

The rearrangement links TRBV7-2 to TRBJ2-2, with 8 bases aligning to TRBD1. This CDR3 contains 16 residues. In germline, CDR1 is SGHTA, CDR2 FQGNSA. The trim removed 3 bases at V and 5 bases at J, leaving 8 bases unmatched. Written as DNA, the CDR3 is TGTGCCAGCAGCTTCAGGACAGGGAGGCGGACCGGGGAGCTGTTTTTT. Translation gives CASSFRTGRRTGELFF.

CDR3 sequence reads: CASSLDREHIQYF. The CDR3 bases are TGTGCCAGCAGCTTAGACAGGGAACACATTCAGTACTTC. The rearrangement uses TRBV7-2 and TRBJ2-4; D might be TRBD1 (6 bases). V was pared by 1 base and J by 8 bases, with 9 bases between. Germline V gene lookup returns CDR1 SGHTA and CDR2 FQGNSA. This CDR3 has 13 amino acids. The entire variable domain, with the rest obtained from reference TRBV7-2 and TRBJ2-4, is as follows: GAGVSQSPSNKVTEKGKDVELRCDPISGHTALYWYRQSLGQGLEFLIYFQGNSAPDKSGLPSDRFSAERTGGSVSTLTIQRTQQEDSAVYLCASSLDREHIQYFGAGTRLSVL.

The V gene is TRBV29-1, the J gene TRBJ1-1, with no clear D. Germline lookup yields CDR1 SQVTM and CDR2 ANQGSEA. This CDR3 has 13 amino acids. Trimming pared 5 bases from V and 11 bases from J, leaving 21 bases between. The CDR3 sequence: CSVCTFPRRQAFF. CDR3 sequence (DNA): TGCAGCGTTTGTACCTTCCCTCGGCGCCAGGCTTTCTTT.